This is a list of T cell receptor beta chains from one sample in a study of T cell repertoires in cytomegalovirus infection. TCRdb passed the reads through MiXCR, listing each CDR3 protein once. In the table there are about 530,000 distinct CDR3 sequences, around a quarter of which are singletons. Material: PBMCs. The receptors stem from a human donor in good health (CMV status not recorded). Some clones in this sample may be carry-over from other donors' samples. The CDR3 runs from the conserved cysteine through the conserved F or W. The D gene is left open where the match is weak. Clone size is not always given. Where it is, it says once, few, many or a class for expanded clones.

V gene	clone size	J gene	D gene	CDR3 length	CDR3 DNA	CDR3 protein
TRBV6-2/TRBV6-3	.	TRBJ1-2	.	12	TGTGCCAGCAGATACACAGGGTACGGCTACACCTTC	CASRYTGYGYTF
TRBV5-4	.	TRBJ2-7	.	16	TGTGCCAGCAGCTTCCCGGACGGTTACAGCTCCTACGAGCAGTACTTC	CASSFPDGYSSYEQYF
TRBV6-2/TRBV6-3	.	TRBJ1-1	.	13	TGTGCCAGCAGTTACTCGGGAGAGACTGAAGCTTTCTTT	CASSYSGETEAFF
TRBV28	.	TRBJ1-2	.	15	TGTGCCAGCTGTGAACTTTTATTTGGAGGAGGTGGCTACACCTTC	CASCELLFGGGGYTF
TRBV7-2	many	TRBJ2-5	TRBD2	17	TGTGCCAGCAGCTTAGGCCTGACTAGCGGGGGGCAAGAGACCCAGTACTTC	CASSLGLTSGGQETQYF
TRBV7-2	.	TRBJ2-2	.	13	TGTGCCAGCAGCTCTCCTGCGTCCGGGGAGCTGTTTTTT	CASSSPASGELFF
TRBV12-3/TRBV12-4	few	TRBJ1-2	.	14	TGTGCCAGCAGTCCCGCCCCGGGGGGCTATGGCTACACCTTC	CASSPAPGGYGYTF
TRBV12-3/TRBV12-4	many	TRBJ2-3	.	14	TGTGCCAGCACAGACAGTCCTAGCACAGATACGCAGTATTTT	CASTDSPSTDTQYF
TRBV7-2	many	TRBJ1-1	.	15	TGTGCCAGCAGCTCAAATCCAGGGCTGAACACTGAAGCTTTCTTT	CASSSNPGLNTEAFF
TRBV28	.	TRBJ1-4	TRBD1	16	TGTGCCAGCAGTGGACCTAGGACAGGGACTAATGAAAAACTGTTTTTT	CASSGPRTGTNEKLFF
TRBV7-2	many	TRBJ2-7	.	13	TGTGCCAGCAGCTTCAGGGGTACCTACGAGCAGTACTTC	CASSFRGTYEQYF
TRBV28	.	TRBJ2-7	.	14	TGTGCCAGCAGTTTTGAGGGCCGCTCCTACGAGCAGTACTTC	CASSFEGRSYEQYF
TRBV20-1	many	TRBJ1-2	.	15	TGCAGTGCTACCGTCACCGGGAGGGTAACAGAAGGCTACACCTTC	CSATVTGRVTEGYTF
TRBV28	.	TRBJ2-1	TRBD1	15	TGTGCCAGCAGTTTAGGGACAGCAACTCGCGGGGAGCAGTTCTTC	CASSLGTATRGEQFF
TRBV7-6	.	TRBJ2-7	.	16	TGTGCCAGCAGCTTAGCGCTTCCGCCTCTCGAACACGAGCAGTACTTC	CASSLALPPLEHEQYF
TRBV12-3/TRBV12-4	few	TRBJ1-1	.	16	TGTGCCAGCAGGCCCAGAAGGGGGGCCGCGAGCACTGAAGCTTTCTTT	CASRPRRGAASTEAFF
TRBV6-1	.	TRBJ2-3	TRBD1	17	TGTGCCAGCAGGGAACCGACAGGGTTATTGAGTGAAGATACGCAGTATTTT	CASREPTGLLSEDTQYF
TRBV24-1	.	TRBJ2-3	.	17	TGTGCCGTCACCGTTCGCGGGACTCAGGGGGGAGCAGATACGCAGTATTTT	CAVTVRGTQGGADTQYF
TRBV27	few	TRBJ1-1	.	14	TGTGCCAGCAGACGAGCAGGGGAGAACACTGAAGCTTTCTTT	CASRRAGENTEAFF
TRBV7-9	few	TRBJ2-7	TRBD1	16	TGTGCCAGCACCGGAGGTGGGACAGGGATGGCCTACGAGCAGTACTTC	CASTGGGTGMAYEQYF
TRBV6-2/TRBV6-3	many	TRBJ1-5	.	11	TGTGCCAGCAGCGGAGGGGGGCCCCAGCATTTT	CASSGGGPQHF
TRBV5-1	.	TRBJ1-2	.	14	TGCGCCAGCAGCTTGGAGGGTTTTCACTATGGCTACACCTTC	CASSLEGFHYGYTF
TRBV11-2	.	TRBJ2-1	TRBD2	14	TGTGCCAGCAGCCAACTAGCGGAGAGAGGTGAGCAGTTCTTC	CASSQLAERGEQFF
TRBV7-2	few	TRBJ1-3	.	14	TGTGCCAGCAGCTCCCGGCCCTTTGGAAACACCATATATTTT	CASSSRPFGNTIYF
TRBV7-9	many	TRBJ1-4	.	14	TGTGCCAGCAGCGTAAGGGCAGGAGAGGAAAAACTGTTTTTT	CASSVRAGEEKLFF
TRBV27	.	TRBJ1-2	.	12	TGTGCCAGCAGCGTATCCGGGGATGGCTACACCTTC	CASSVSGDGYTF
TRBV7-9	.	TRBJ1-5	.	13	TGTGCCAGCAGCTTAGCATGGGATCAGCCCCAGCATTTT	CASSLAWDQPQHF
TRBV7-6	many	TRBJ2-1	TRBD1	14	TGTGCCAGCAGTCCGGGACAGGTTGTCAATGAGCAGTTCTTC	CASSPGQVVNEQFF
TRBV6-2/TRBV6-3	.	TRBJ2-5	TRBD1	12	TGTGCCAGCAGCCACAGGGGAGAGACCCAGTACTTC	CASSHRGETQYF
TRBV5-3	.	TRBJ2-3	.	13	TGTGCCAGCAGTATGGACATTCCAGATACGCAGTATTTT	CASSMDIPDTQYF
TRBV28	.	TRBJ1-2	TRBD1	14	TGTGCCAGCAGGGAGGGACAGGGGGCCGGGGGCTACACCTTC	CASREGQGAGGYTF
TRBV7-2	few	TRBJ2-5	TRBD2	16	TGTGCCAGCAGCGGCGGACTAGCGGGGAACCAAGAGACCCAGTACTTC	CASSGGLAGNQETQYF
TRBV24-1	few	TRBJ1-5	TRBD1	14	TGTGCCACCAGGGACAGGGGGAACAATCAGCCCCAGCATTTT	CATRDRGNNQPQHF
TRBV27	few	TRBJ2-7	TRBD2	16	TGTGCCAGCAGTTTTCCCGGACTAGCGGGAAAATACGAGCAGTACTTC	CASSFPGLAGKYEQYF
TRBV12-3/TRBV12-4	.	TRBJ2-1	TRBD2	17	TGTGCCAGCAGTCTTCTAGCGGGAGGGATAGTTTACAATGAGCAGTTCTTC	CASSLLAGGIVYNEQFF
TRBV12-3/TRBV12-4	few	TRBJ2-1	.	14	TGTGCCAGCAGTTGGGACACCCTTGGGAATGAGCAGTTCTTC	CASSWDTLGNEQFF
TRBV2	.	TRBJ2-3	.	14	TGTGCCAGCACCCCTCGAGGGACCGCAGATACGCAGTATTTT	CASTPRGTADTQYF
TRBV6-2/TRBV6-3	many	TRBJ2-1	TRBD2	16	TGTGCCAGCAGTTACCCCTGGGCCGGGAGGGCCCGTGAGCAGTTCTTC	CASSYPWAGRAREQFF
TRBV12-5	.	TRBJ2-1	TRBD2	17	TGTGCTAGTGGTCTCCGGGGACTAGCGGGACGGGGAAATGAGCAGTTCTTC	CASGLRGLAGRGNEQFF
TRBV19	once	TRBJ2-2	.	14	TGTGCCAGTAGTATAGATTGGGGCTCCGGGGAGCTGTTTTTT	CASSIDWGSGELFF
TRBV7-9	many	TRBJ1-5	.	13	TGTGCCAGCAGCTCACAGGGAGACCAGCCCCAGCATTTT	CASSSQGDQPQHF
TRBV12-3/TRBV12-4	.	TRBJ2-7	TRBD2	16	TGTGCCAGCAGCCCGACCGGGACTAGCGGGAACAGTGAGCAGTACTTC	CASSPTGTSGNSEQYF
TRBV7-2	few	TRBJ2-1	.	14	TGTGCCAGCAGCCAAGACCATGGGAGGCCAAAACAGTTCTTC	CASSQDHGRPKQFF
TRBV7-9	.	TRBJ2-7	.	14	TGTGCCAGCAGCCCTGTAGGGGGAACCTACGAGCAGTACTTC	CASSPVGGTYEQYF